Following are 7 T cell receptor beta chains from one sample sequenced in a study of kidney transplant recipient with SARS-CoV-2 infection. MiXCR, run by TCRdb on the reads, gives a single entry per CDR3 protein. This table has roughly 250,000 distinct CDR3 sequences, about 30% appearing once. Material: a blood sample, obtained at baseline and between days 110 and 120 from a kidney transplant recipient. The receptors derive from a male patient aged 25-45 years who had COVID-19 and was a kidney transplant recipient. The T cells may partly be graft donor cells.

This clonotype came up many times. This CDR3 is CASSRDSSSGNTIYF. CDR3 DNA: TGTGCCAGCAGTCGGGACAGCAGCTCTGGAAACACCATATATTTT. The chain joins TRBV2 to TRBJ1-3, with TRBD1 identical over 7 bases. The germline gives CDR1 SNHLY, CDR2 FYNNEI. The CDR3 length is 15 residues. Trimming took 5 bases from V and 0 from J; bases not matched to a gene: 4.

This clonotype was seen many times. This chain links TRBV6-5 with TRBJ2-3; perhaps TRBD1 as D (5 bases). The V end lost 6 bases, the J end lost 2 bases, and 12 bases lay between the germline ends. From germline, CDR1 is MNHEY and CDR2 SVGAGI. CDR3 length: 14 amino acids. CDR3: CASSLTDPTDTQYF. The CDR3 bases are TGTGCCAGCAGCCTGACAGACCCCACAGATACGCAGTATTTT.

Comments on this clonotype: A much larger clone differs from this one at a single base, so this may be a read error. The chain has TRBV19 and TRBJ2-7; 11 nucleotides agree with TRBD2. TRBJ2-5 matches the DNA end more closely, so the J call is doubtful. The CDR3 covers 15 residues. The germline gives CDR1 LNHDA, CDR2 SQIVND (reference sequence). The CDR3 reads CASSALAGGLETQYF. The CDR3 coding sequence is TGTGCCAGTAGTGCCCTAGCGGGAGGTTTGGAGACCCAGTACTTC.

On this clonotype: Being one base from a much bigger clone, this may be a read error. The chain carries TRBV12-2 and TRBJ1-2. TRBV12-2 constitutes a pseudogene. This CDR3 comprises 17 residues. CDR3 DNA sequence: TGTGCAAGTCGCATGTTTAAGCCTCCACGAAAGACCTATGGCTACACCTTC. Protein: CASRMFKPPRKTYGYTF.

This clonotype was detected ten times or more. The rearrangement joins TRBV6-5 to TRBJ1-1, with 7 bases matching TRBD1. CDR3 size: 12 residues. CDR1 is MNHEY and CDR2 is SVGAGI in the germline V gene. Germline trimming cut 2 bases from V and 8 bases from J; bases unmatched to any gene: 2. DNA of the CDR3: TGTGCCAGCAGTTACCCGACAGGGGAAGCTTTCTTT. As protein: CASSYPTGEAFF.

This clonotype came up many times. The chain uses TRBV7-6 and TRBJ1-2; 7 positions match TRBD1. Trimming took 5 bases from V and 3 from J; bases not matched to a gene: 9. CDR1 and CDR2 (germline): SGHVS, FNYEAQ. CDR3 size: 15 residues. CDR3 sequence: CASSPGGRGDYGYTF. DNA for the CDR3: TGTGCCAGCAGCCCCGGGGGCAGGGGGGACTATGGCTACACCTTC.

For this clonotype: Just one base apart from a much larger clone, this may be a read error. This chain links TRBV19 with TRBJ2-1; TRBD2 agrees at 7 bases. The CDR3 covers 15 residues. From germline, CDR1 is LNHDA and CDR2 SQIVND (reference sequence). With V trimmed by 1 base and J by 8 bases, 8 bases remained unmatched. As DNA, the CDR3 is TGTGCCAGTAGTATAGGACTAGCCACGGGGGATGAGCAGTTCTTC. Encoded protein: CASSIGLATGDEQFF.